This record concerns one T cell receptor (beta chain) sequence. The antigen is unknown. The record originates from a study of T cell clones after liver transplantation. Study at large: Without induction therapy, subjects received standard immunosuppression until 12-24 months post-transplant. Blood was drawn pre-transplant, before withdrawal, and after full or failed withdrawal.

Unstimulated PBMCs were sorted into CD3+CD4+ and CD3+CD8+ populations. Study conclusions and caveats: Conclusions were preliminary, with small, heterogeneous patient groups.

Germline CDR1 and CDR2: SEHNR and FQNEAQ (reference sequence). V gave up 1 base and J gave up 4 bases, with 7 bases separating them. CDR3 size: 14 residues. This table comes from immunoSEQ multiplex PCR, and its TCRdb copy is limited to in-frame clones, with some not included. The profile shows some 6,500 clones, 60% to 75% of them singletons. The J gene is TRBJ1-4, the V gene TRBV7-9; D is ambiguous. Here the sequenced sample was CD8+ T cells from blood, taken before liver transplant. This receptor was identified in a human donor who received a liver transplant. The CDR3 DNA reads as TGTGCCAGCAGCTTAGTACAGAGTAATGAAAAACTGTTTTTT. It encodes CASSLVQSNEKLFF.